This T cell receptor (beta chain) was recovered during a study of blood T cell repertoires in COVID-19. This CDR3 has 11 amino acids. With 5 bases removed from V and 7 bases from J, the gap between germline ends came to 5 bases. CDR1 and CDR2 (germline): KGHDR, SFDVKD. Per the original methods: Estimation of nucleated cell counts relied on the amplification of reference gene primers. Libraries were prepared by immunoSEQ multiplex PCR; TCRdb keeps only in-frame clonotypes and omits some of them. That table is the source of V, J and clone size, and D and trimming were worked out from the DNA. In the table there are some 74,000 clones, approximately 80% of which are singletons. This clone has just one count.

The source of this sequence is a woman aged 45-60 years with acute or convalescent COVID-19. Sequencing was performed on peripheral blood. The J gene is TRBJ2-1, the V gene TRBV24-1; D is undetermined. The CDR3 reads CATSALNEQFF. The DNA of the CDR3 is TGTGCCACCAGTGCCCTGAATGAGCAGTTCTTC.